This TCR beta chain was profiled in a study of blood T cells in healthy people across ages. General study results and limits: Whereas aged donors had fewer naive CD4+ cells, long-lived donors had more of them and higher diversity.

In regard to this clonotype: Antigen: not known.

The CDR3 consists of 15 residues. The authors ran a second PCR of about 6 to 11 cycles using a sample-barcoded 5' primer and a J-beta primer mix. One entry per CDR3 protein results from TCRdb running MiXCR on the 5' RACE reads. Of some 900,000 distinct CDR3 sequences listed, around 46% are singletons. Sequencing was done on a sample of blood. The chain employs TRBV21-1 and TRBJ2-5; the tabulated D call, TRBD1, remains unverified against the DNA. The J call could be wrong; TRBJ2-1 is a better fit for the DNA end. TRBV21-1 is an annotated pseudogene. The receptor's source is a man aged 25 to 40 in good health. The CDR3 DNA reads as TGTGCCAGCAGCAACGAGAGGGCAGGGGAAGAGACCCAGTTCTTC. It translates to CASSNERAGEETQFF.